Listed here are 9 T cell receptor beta chains from one sample, sequenced in a study of response to subunit inactivated influenza vaccine. TCRdb ran MiXCR on the RT-PCR reads and lists one entry per CDR3 protein. The sample consists of 550,000 to 800,000 distinct CDR3 sequences, roughly 13% of them appearing once. The source was PBMCs from blood, collected about 14 days before vaccination. The receptor set was obtained from a man aged 45-60 years who received an inactivated influenza vaccine.

Many counts were recorded for this clonotype. This chain links TRBV7-9 with TRBJ2-1; 9 bases are a match to TRBD2. Germline V gene lookup returns CDR1 SEHNR and CDR2 FQNEAQ (reference sequence). The length of the CDR3 is 16 residues. With V trimmed by 1 base and J by 4 bases, 5 bases remained unmatched. The CDR3: CASSLEPAGGYNEQFF. Written as DNA, the CDR3 is TGTGCCAGCAGCTTAGAGCCAGCGGGGGGTTACAATGAGCAGTTCTTC.

The V and J genes are TRBV28 and TRBJ2-7; TRBD1 might be the D (6 bases). Germline V gene sequence: CDR1 MDHEN, CDR2 SYDVKM. V was cut by 8 bases and J by 0 bases, with 23 bases left in between. The CDR3 is made up of 17 amino acids. The CDR3 is CASLKSLGVDSSYEQYF. The CDR3 DNA reads TGTGCCAGCCTAAAAAGTTTGGGAGTGGACAGCTCCTACGAGCAGTACTTC. The full variable domain, completed using reference TRBV28 and TRBJ2-7, is DVKVTQSSRYLVKRTGEKVFLECVQDMDHENMFWYRQDPGLGLRLIYFSYDVKMKEKGDIPEGYSVSREKKERFSLILESASTNQTSMYLCASLKSLGVDSSYEQYFGPGTRLTVT.

This clonotype was found many times. This sequence joins TRBV6-5 and TRBJ2-1, with TRBD2 matching over 9 bases. V lost 0 bases to trimming and J lost 1 base; unmatched junction nucleotides: 10. The CDR3 has 19 residues. Germline assignment: CDR1 MNHEY and CDR2 SVGAGI. CDR3 bases: TGTGCCAGCAGTTACTCGGGAAGCGGGGGGTCCTCATCCTACAATGAGCAGTTCTTC. This sequence encodes CASSYSGSGGSSSYNEQFF.

This clonotype was found a few times. The gene calls are TRBV29-1 and TRBJ1-2; 8 bases are shared with TRBD1. Looked up from germline, CDR1 is SQVTM and CDR2 is ANQGSEA. Germline trimming cut 6 bases from V and 5 bases from J; bases unmatched to any gene: 8. The CDR3 totals 13 residues. CDR3 residues: CSVGLDRVYGYTF. The DNA for the CDR3 is TGCAGCGTCGGATTGGACAGGGTTTATGGCTACACCTTC.

CDR3 DNA sequence: TGTGCCAGCAGCCAGACATCGAACACTGAAGCTTTCTTT. Translated: CASSQTSNTEAFF. J is TRBJ1-1 and V is TRBV3-1; D not resolved. Trimming left V 3 bases short and J 1 base short, with 6 bases between. Germline values: CDR1 LGHDT, CDR2 YNNKEL (reference sequence). This CDR3 is 13 amino acids long. The full variable domain, in which reference TRBV3-1 and TRBJ1-1 provide the parts outside the CDR3, is DTAVSQTPKYLVTQMGNDKSIKCEQNLGHDTMYWYKQDSKKFLKIMFSYNNKELIINETVPNRFSPKSPDKAHLNLHINSLELGDSAVYFCASSQTSNTEAFFGQGTRLTVV.

The chain combines TRBV27 with TRBJ2-7, with 8 bases identical to TRBD1. This CDR3 has 14 amino acids. The germline CDR1 and CDR2 sequences are MNHEY and SMNVEV (reference sequence). Germline trimming cut 5 bases from V and 2 bases from J; bases unmatched to any gene: 5. CDR3 coding DNA: TGTGCCAGCAGTGTGCGACAGGGGCCCTACGAGCAGTACTTC. It encodes CASSVRQGPYEQYF.

This sequence joins TRBV5-5 and TRBJ1-1, with 7 bases aligning to TRBD1. Germline loops: CDR1 SGHKS, CDR2 YYEKEE (reference sequence). J lost 0 bases, V lost 4 bases, and 6 bases had no gene match. CDR3 length: 15 residues. This chain's CDR3 is CASSKGANLNTEAFF. CDR3 nucleotide sequence: TGTGCCAGCAGCAAGGGGGCGAACCTGAACACTGAAGCTTTCTTT.

The table lists this clonotype with a few counts. This sequence joins TRBV5-1 and TRBJ2-2, with D perhaps TRBD2 (5 bases). V shed 4 bases and J shed 5 bases, with 12 bases lying between them. This CDR3 has 14 residues. Germline-derived CDR1 and CDR2 are SGHRS and YFSETQ. The CDR3 DNA reads as TGCGCCAGCAGCATCGACGGCGGGACCGGGGAGCTGTTTTTT. Its translation: CASSIDGGTGELFF.

This clonotype was seen repeatedly, ten times or more. The genes are TRBV29-1 and TRBJ2-7; D might be TRBD1 (5 bases). The CDR3 consists of 12 residues. Trimming pared 0 bases from V and 6 bases from J, leaving 9 bases between. CDR1 and CDR2 from the germline V gene are SQVTM and ANQGSEA. Here the CDR3 DNA reads TGCAGCGTTGAAGAGGGGCGAGGCGAGCAGTACTTC. It translates to CSVEEGRGEQYF.